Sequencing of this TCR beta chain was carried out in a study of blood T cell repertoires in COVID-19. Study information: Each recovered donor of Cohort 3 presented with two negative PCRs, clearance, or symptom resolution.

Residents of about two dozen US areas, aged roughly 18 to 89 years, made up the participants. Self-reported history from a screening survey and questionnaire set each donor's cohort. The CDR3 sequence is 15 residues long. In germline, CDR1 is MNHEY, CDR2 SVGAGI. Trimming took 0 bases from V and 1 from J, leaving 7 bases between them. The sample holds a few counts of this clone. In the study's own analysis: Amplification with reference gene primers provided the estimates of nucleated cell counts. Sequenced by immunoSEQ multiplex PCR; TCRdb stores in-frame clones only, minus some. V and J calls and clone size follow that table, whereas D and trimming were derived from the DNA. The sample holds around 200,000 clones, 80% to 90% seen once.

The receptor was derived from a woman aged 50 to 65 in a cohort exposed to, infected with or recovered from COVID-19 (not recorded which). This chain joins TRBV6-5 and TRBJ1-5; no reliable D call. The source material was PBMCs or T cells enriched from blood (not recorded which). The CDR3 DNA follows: TGTGCCAGCAGTTACTCCGCAGGCAGCAATCAGCCCCAGCATTTT. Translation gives CASSYSAGSNQPQHF.